This is a list of T cell receptor beta chains from one sample in a study of cytomegalovirus exposure and HLA in healthy donors. Only in-frame clones appear in the TCRdb table, and some are missing; sequencing was by immunoSEQ multiplex PCR. This sample has some 140,000 clones, with around 80% found just once. Sequences were obtained from PBMCs. The receptors were sampled from a young man in good health. The CDR3 runs from the conserved cysteine through the conserved F or W. The order of the fields is J gene, V gene, CDR3 protein.

j_gene: TRBJ2-5; v_gene: TRBV19; CDR3aa: CASSIRRTGAETQYF
j_gene: TRBJ2-1; v_gene: TRBV30; CDR3aa: CAWSVAGGSYNEQFF
j_gene: TRBJ1-1; v_gene: TRBV10-3; CDR3aa: CAISAPGHVVSVNTEAFF
j_gene: TRBJ2-7; v_gene: TRBV29-1; CDR3aa: CSVVSGSYEQYF
j_gene: TRBJ2-7; v_gene: TRBV5-1; CDR3aa: CASNSGGTSDYEQYF
j_gene: TRBJ1-5; v_gene: TRBV12-5; CDR3aa: CASAGGGQPQHF
j_gene: TRBJ2-3; v_gene: TRBV9; CDR3aa: CASSVASGTTDTQYF
j_gene: TRBJ2-7; v_gene: TRBV7-9; CDR3aa: CASSITWGPASYEQYF
j_gene: TRBJ2-3; v_gene: TRBV7-8; CDR3aa: CASSLFERADTQYF
j_gene: TRBJ2-3; v_gene: TRBV18; CDR3aa: CASRREPDTQYF
j_gene: TRBJ2-1; v_gene: TRBV19; CDR3aa: CASSISSNLEAYNEQFF
j_gene: TRBJ1-5; v_gene: TRBV19; CDR3aa: CASSIGGTGGNQPQHF
j_gene: TRBJ2-7; v_gene: TRBV29-1; CDR3aa: CSVDASDKGAYEQYF
j_gene: TRBJ1-1; v_gene: TRBV6-5; CDR3aa: CASRLNPGVSTEAFF
j_gene: TRBJ1-1; v_gene: TRBV2; CDR3aa: CASSEALEGTGMNTEAFF
j_gene: TRBJ1-2; v_gene: TRBV2; CDR3aa: CASSEEGAHGYTF
j_gene: TRBJ1-2; v_gene: TRBV11-2; CDR3aa: CASSLGPGRPNGYTF
j_gene: TRBJ2-1; v_gene: TRBV11-2; CDR3aa: CASSIDLSSYNEQFF
j_gene: TRBJ1-5; v_gene: TRBV19; CDR3aa: CASSIAPTGGLGQPQHF
j_gene: TRBJ2-3; v_gene: TRBV5-1; CDR3aa: CASSREASLDTQYF
j_gene: TRBJ2-2; v_gene: TRBV6-6; CDR3aa: CASRTAGEYTGELFF
j_gene: TRBJ1-2; v_gene: TRBV30; CDR3aa: CAWRWGRGGYTF
j_gene: TRBJ2-7; v_gene: TRBV19; CDR3aa: CASSIASPGLSYEQYF
j_gene: TRBJ2-1; v_gene: TRBV28; CDR3aa: CASSHSGRGYNEQFF
j_gene: TRBJ1-1; v_gene: TRBV7-9; CDR3aa: CASSLDRTSEAFF
j_gene: TRBJ2-5; v_gene: TRBV5-5; CDR3aa: CASSLGGGQETQYF
j_gene: TRBJ2-1; v_gene: TRBV5-1; CDR3aa: CASSQTSGINNEQFF